Following are 2 T cell receptor beta chains from one sample sequenced in a study of T cell repertoires in cytomegalovirus infection. TCRdb passed the reads through MiXCR, listing each CDR3 protein once. The table records around 530,000 distinct CDR3 sequences, about 30% of them present only once. Sequencing used PBMCs. The receptors were sampled from a human donor in good health (CMV status not recorded). Some clones in this sample may be carry-over from other donors' samples.

This chain connects TRBV30 to TRBJ1-1, with TRBD1 matching over 7 bases. This CDR3 spans 14 amino acids. Germline CDR1 reads GTSNPN; CDR2 reads SVGIG (reference sequence). The J segment lost 0 bases and the V segment lost 3 bases, leaving 4 bases of the junction unmatched. This CDR3 reads CAWSLDRVNTEAFF. The CDR3 nucleotides read TGTGCCTGGAGCCTAGACAGGGTGAACACTGAAGCTTTCTTT.

This clonotype was observed once. One end of the junction is discordant with germline, which a read error may explain. The chain has TRBV6-2 or TRBV6-3 and TRBJ2-1; 8 bases map to TRBD2. The CDR3 is made up of 13 amino acids. Germline assignment: CDR1 MNHEY and CDR2 SVGEGT. This CDR3 is CASSTGLVSERFF. CDR3 DNA sequence: TGTGCCAGCAGCACGGGACTAGTTTCTGAGCGGTTCTTC.